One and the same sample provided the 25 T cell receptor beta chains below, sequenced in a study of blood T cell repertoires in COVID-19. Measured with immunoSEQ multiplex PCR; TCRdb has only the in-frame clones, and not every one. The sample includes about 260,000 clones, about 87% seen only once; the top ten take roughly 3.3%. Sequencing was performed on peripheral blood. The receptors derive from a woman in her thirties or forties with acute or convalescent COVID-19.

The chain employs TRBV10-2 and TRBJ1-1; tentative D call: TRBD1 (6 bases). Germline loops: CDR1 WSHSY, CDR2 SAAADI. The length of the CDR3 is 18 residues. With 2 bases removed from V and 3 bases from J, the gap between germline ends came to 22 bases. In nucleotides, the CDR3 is TGCGCCAGCAGTGAGGGCGCCACAGGGAAGGGATGGGACACTGAAGCTTTCTTT. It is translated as CASSEGATGKGWDTEAFF.

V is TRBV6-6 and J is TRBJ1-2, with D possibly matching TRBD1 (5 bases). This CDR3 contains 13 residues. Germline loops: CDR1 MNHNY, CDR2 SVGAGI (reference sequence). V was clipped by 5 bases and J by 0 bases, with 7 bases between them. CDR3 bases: TGTGCCAGCAGTCCAGGGCCTAACTATGGCTACACCTTC. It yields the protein CASSPGPNYGYTF.

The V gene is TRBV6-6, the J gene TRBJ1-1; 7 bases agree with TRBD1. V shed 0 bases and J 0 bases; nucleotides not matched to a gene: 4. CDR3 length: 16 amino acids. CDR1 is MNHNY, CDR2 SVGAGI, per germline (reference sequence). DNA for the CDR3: TGTGCCAGCAGTTACTCGGCCAGGGGGTTGAACACTGAAGCTTTCTTT. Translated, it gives CASSYSARGLNTEAFF.

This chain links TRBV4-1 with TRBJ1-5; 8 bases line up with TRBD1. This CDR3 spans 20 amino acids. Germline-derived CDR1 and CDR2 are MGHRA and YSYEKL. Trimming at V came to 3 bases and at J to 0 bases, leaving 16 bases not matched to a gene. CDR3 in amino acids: CASSQSTGTGWGYSNQPQHF. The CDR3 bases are TGCGCCAGCAGCCAGTCCACCGGGACAGGATGGGGTTATAGCAATCAGCCCCAGCATTTT.

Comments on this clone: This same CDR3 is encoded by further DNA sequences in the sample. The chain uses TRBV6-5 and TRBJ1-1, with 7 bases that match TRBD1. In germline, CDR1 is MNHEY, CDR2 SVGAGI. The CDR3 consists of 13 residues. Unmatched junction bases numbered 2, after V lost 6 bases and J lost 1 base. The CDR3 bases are TGTGCCAGCAGCAGACAGGGGAACACTGAAGCTTTCTTT. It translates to CASSRQGNTEAFF.

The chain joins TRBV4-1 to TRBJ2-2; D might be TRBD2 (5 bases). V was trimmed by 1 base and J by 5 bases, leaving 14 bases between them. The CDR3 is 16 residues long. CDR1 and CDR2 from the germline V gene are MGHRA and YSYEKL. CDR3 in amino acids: CASSQVSRAKTGELFF. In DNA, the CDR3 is TGCGCCAGCAGCCAAGTGTCGCGGGCTAAAACCGGGGAGCTGTTTTTT.

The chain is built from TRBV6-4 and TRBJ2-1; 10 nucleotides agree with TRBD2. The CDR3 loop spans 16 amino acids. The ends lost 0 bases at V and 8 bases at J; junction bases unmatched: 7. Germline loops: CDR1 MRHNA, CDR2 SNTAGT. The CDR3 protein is CASSDSSGGAQDEQFF. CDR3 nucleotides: TGTGCCAGCAGTGACTCGAGCGGGGGGGCACAGGATGAGCAGTTCTTC.

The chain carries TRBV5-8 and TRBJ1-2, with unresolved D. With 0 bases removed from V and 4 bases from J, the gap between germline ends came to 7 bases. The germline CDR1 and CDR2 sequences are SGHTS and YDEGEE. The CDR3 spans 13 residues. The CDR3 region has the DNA TGTGCCAGCAGCTTGGTGGGGAGCTATGGCTACACCTTC. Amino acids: CASSLVGSYGYTF. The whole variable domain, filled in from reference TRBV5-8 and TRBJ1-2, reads EAGVTQSPTHLIKTRGQQATLRCSPISGHTSVYWYQQALGLGLQFLLWYDEGEERNRGNFPPRFSGRQFPNYSSELNVNALELEDSALYLCASSLVGSYGYTFGSGTRLTVV.

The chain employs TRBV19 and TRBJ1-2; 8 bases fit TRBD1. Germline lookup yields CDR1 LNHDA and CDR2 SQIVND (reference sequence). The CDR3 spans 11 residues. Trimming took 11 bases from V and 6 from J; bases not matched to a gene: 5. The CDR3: CAGRTGNGYTF. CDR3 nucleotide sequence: TGTGCCGGGAGGACAGGGAATGGCTACACCTTC.

CDR3 nucleotide sequence: TGTGCCAGCAGCTTTGGCGGGTCCTTCTCCTACGAGCAGTACGTC. Encoded protein: CASSFGGSFSYEQYV. The chain employs TRBV5-6 and TRBJ2-7, with a tentative D call TRBD2 (5 bases). With 2 bases removed from V and 0 bases from J, the gap between germline ends came to 12 bases. Germline V gene lookup returns CDR1 SGHDT and CDR2 YYEEEE. The CDR3 consists of 15 residues.

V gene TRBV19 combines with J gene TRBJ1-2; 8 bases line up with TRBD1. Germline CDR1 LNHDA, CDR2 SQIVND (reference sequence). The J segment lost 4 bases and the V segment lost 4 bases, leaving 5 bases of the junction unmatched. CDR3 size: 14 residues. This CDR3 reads CASSTQGASYGYTF. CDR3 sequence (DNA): TGTGCCAGTAGTACGCAGGGGGCGAGCTATGGCTACACCTTC.

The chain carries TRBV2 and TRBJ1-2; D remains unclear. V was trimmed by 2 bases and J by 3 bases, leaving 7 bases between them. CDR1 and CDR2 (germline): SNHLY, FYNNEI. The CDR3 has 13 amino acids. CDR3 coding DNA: TGTGCCAGCAGTGAATCGGGAGACTATGGCTACACCTTC. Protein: CASSESGDYGYTF.

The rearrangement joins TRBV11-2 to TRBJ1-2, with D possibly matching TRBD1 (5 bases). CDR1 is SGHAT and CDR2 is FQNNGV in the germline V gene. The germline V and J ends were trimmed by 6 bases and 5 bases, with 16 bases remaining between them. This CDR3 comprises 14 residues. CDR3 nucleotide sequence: TGTGCCAGCAGGGGGGGAGTTTTTAGATATGGCTACACCTTC. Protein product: CASRGGVFRYGYTF.

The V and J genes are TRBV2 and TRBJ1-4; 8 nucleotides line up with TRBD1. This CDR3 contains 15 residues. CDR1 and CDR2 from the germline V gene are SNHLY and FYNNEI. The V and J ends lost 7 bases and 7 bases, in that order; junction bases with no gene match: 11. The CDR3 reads CASKLQGVSGEKLFF. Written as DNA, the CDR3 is TGTGCCAGCAAGCTACAGGGGGTCTCCGGTGAAAAACTGTTTTTT.

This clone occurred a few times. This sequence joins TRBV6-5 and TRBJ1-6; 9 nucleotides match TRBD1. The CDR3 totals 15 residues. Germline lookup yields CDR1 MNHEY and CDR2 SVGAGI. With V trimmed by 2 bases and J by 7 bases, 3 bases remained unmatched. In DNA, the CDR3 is TGTGCCAGCAGTTACGGGGACAGGGCGAATTCACCCCTCCACTTT. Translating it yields CASSYGDRANSPLHF.

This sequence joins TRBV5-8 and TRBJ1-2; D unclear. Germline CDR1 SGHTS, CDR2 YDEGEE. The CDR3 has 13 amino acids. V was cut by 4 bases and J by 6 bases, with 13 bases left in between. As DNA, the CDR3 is TGTGCCAGCAGCCGGACTAATGTGGATGGCTACACCTTC. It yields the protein CASSRTNVDGYTF. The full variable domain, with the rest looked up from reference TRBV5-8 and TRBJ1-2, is EAGVTQSPTHLIKTRGQQATLRCSPISGHTSVYWYQQALGLGLQFLLWYDEGEERNRGNFPPRFSGRQFPNYSSELNVNALELEDSALYLCASSRTNVDGYTFGSGTRLTVV.

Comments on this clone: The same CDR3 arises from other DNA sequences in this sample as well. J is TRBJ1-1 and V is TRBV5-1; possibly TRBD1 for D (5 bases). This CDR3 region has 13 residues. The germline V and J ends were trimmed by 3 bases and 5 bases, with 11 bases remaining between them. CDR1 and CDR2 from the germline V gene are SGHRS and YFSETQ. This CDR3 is CASSSTGGTEAFF. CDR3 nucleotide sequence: TGCGCCAGCAGCTCCACAGGTGGAACTGAAGCTTTCTTT. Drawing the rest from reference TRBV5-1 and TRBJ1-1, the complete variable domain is KAGVTQTPRYLIKTRGQQVTLSCSPISGHRSVSWYQQTPGQGLQFLFEYFSETQRNKGNFPGRFSGRQFSNSRSEMNVSTLELGDSALYLCASSSTGGTEAFFGQGTRLTVV.

For the CDR3, the DNA is TGTGCCAGCAGCCATTTCCAGGGCCCTCCTAACTATGGCTACACCTTC. Its translation: CASSHFQGPPNYGYTF. J is TRBJ1-2 and V is TRBV3-1 (or the pseudogene TRBV3-2); D possibly corresponds to TRBD1 (5 bases). Germline CDR1 is LGHDT and CDR2 is YNNKEL (reference sequence). Trimming took off 3 bases at V and 0 bases at J, with 14 bases between the two ends. This CDR3 region has 16 residues.

This CDR3 reads CASSNTGNTIYF. CDR3 sequence (DNA): TGTGCCAGCAGTAACACTGGAAACACCATATATTTT. This chain links TRBV2 with TRBJ1-3; D not certain. The CDR3 covers 12 residues. With 5 bases removed from V and 2 bases from J, the gap between germline ends came to 4 bases. CDR1 is SNHLY and CDR2 is FYNNEI in the germline V gene. Complete variable domain (other parts from reference TRBV2 and TRBJ1-3): EPEVTQTPSHQVTQMGQEVILRCVPISNHLYFYWYRQILGQKVEFLVSFYNNEISEKSEIFDDQFSVERPDGSNFTLKIRSTKLEDSAMYFCASSNTGNTIYFGEGSWLTVV.

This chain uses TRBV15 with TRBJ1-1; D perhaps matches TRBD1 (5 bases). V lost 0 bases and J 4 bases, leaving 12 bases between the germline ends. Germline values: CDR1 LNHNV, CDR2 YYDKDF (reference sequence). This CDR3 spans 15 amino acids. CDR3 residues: CATSRDRVSSTEAFF. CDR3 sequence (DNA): TGTGCCACCAGCAGAGACAGGGTGAGTTCCACTGAAGCTTTCTTT.

CDR3 sequence reads: CASSEWALYGYTF. DNA for the CDR3: TGTGCCAGCAGTGAATGGGCCCTCTATGGCTACACCTTC. The chain employs TRBV2 and TRBJ1-2, with D unresolved. Germline CDR1 reads SNHLY; CDR2 reads FYNNEI. Trimming cost V 2 bases and J 4 bases, with 8 bases left between them. This CDR3 spans 13 amino acids.

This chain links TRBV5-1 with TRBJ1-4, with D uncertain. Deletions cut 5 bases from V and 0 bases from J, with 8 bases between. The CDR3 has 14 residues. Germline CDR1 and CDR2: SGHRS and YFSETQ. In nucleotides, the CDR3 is TGCGCCAGCAGTGAGCTTGCAACTAATGAAAAACTGTTTTTT. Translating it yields CASSELATNEKLFF.

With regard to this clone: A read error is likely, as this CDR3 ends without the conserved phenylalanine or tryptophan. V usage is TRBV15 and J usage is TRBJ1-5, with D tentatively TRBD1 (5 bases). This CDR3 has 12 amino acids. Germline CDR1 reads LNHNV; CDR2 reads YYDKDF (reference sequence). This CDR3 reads CATGAHDQPQHL. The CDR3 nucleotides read TGCGCCACCGGGGCCCACGATCAGCCCCAGCATCTT.

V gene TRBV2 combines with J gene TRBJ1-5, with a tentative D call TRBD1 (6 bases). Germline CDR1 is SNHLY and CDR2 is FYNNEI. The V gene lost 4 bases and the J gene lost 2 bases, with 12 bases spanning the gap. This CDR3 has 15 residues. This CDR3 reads CASSASNRGNQPQHF. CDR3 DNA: TGTGCCAGCAGTGCCTCTAACAGGGGCAATCAGCCCCAGCATTTT.

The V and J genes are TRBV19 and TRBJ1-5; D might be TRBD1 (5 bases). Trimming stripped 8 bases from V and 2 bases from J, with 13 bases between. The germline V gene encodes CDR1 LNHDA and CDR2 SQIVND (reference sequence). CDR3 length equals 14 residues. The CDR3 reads CASGRVDGNQPQHF. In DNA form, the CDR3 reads TGTGCCAGTGGCAGGGTCGATGGCAATCAGCCCCAGCATTTT.